This T cell receptor (beta chain) was recovered during a study of T cell changes during pregnancy in multiple sclerosis. Germline V lookup: CDR1 SGDLS, CDR2 YYNGEE. The V end was cut by 2 bases, the J end by 8 bases, with 19 bases between. The CDR3 extends over 15 amino acids. TCRdb's copy holds only in-frame clones and misses some; the assay was immunoSEQ multiplex PCR. The sample contains about 44,000 clones, 85% to 95% of which appear only once. This chain links TRBV9 with TRBJ1-2; D remains unclear. Sequencing was carried out using peripheral blood. The clonotype originates from a female donor with multiple sclerosis, enrolled in a pregnancy study. CDR3 in DNA: TGTGCCAGCAGCGTTAAAGAAGGAGGATTGAACGGCTACACCTTC. Encoded protein: CASSVKEGGLNGYTF.